The present T cell receptor beta chain was sequenced within a study of beta chain features in type 1 diabetes. Points from the study as a whole: TCRB CDR3s from Type 1 diabetes patients were moderately but significantly shorter in all four CD4+ subsets.

As every portion of the isolated RNA was reverse transcribed, the sequencing read expressed TCRB transcripts. Measured with immunoSEQ multiplex PCR; TCRdb has only the in-frame clones, and not every one. The table includes 250,000 or so clones, over 20% detected once. Per the germline V gene, CDR1 is SGDLS and CDR2 is YYNGEE. Trimming removed 7 bases at V and 0 bases at J, with 16 bases between. The CDR3 totals 15 residues. Note on this clone: Its cognate antigen is unknown.

The sequence derives from a middle-aged woman with type 1 diabetes. V gene TRBV9 combines with J gene TRBJ1-2; no clear D. Material for sequencing was naive CD4+ T cells from blood. CDR3 sequence (DNA): TGTGCCAGCGCCCTAGGAAGTACTACTAACTATGGCTACACCTTC. Translating gives CASALGSTTNYGYTF.